The 21 T cell receptor beta chains reported below all come from one sample, sequenced in a study of glioma-infiltrating T cells. TCR alpha and beta CDR3 regions were amplified from RNA using iRepertoire nested multiplex PCR. One entry per CDR3 protein results from TCRdb running MiXCR on the multiplex PCR reads. The table records about 3,900 distinct CDR3 sequences, around 93% of them present only once. Sequenced sample: glioma tissue, nonneoplastic brain tissue, or PBMCs (not recorded which). The source of these receptors is a human donor with low-grade glioma or glioblastoma, undergoing nonglioma brain surgery, or in good health (not recorded which).

In regard to this clonotype: In a library made to pick up alpha chains, this beta chain is a stray read with a size that means little. The chain combines TRBV6-1 with TRBJ2-3, with TRBD1 matching over 9 bases. Per germline, CDR1 MNHNS and CDR2 SASEGT. After removal of 3 bases from V and 0 bases from J, the junction contained 1 base not matched to a gene. The CDR3 is made up of 15 amino acids. For the CDR3, the DNA is TGTGCCAGCAGTGATGGGACAGGGAGCACAGATACGCAGTATTTT. It specifies CASSDGTGSTDTQYF.

About this clonotype itself: This beta chain is a stray sequence in a library constructed for alpha chains; its clone size is not meaningful. This chain links TRBV3-1 with TRBJ1-5; D gene ambiguous. V gave up 1 base and J gave up 4 bases, with 8 bases separating them. Per the germline V gene, CDR1 is LGHDT and CDR2 is YNNKEL (reference sequence). The CDR3 spans 14 residues. The CDR3 here is CASSQGTFNQPQHF. CDR3 DNA: TGTGCCAGCAGCCAAGGGACCTTTAATCAGCCCCAGCATTTT.

This clonotype was counted a few times. This beta chain represents an off-target read in a library built for alpha chains; its size is of limited meaning. The CDR3 here is CASSYVGSTEAFF. DNA for the CDR3: TGTGCCAGCAGTTACGTAGGGTCCACTGAAGCTTTCTTT. V usage is TRBV6-5 and J usage is TRBJ1-1, with D hard to call. V was cut by 2 bases and J by 4 bases, with 8 bases left in between. This CDR3 region has 13 residues. In germline, CDR1 is MNHEY, CDR2 SVGAGI.

To note about this clonotype: In a library made to pick up alpha chains, this beta chain is a stray read with a size that means little. The chain links TRBV28 to TRBJ2-5; no definite D call. The V and J ends lost 6 bases and 0 bases respectively, with 8 bases between them. The CDR3 sequence is 13 residues long. Per germline, CDR1 MDHEN and CDR2 SYDVKM. CDR3 bases: TGTGCCAGCAGCCGACGGTACCAAGAGACCCAGTACTTC. Translation: CASSRRYQETQYF.

About this clonotype: For a library built for alpha chains, this beta chain is a stray read; little rests on its size. This sequence joins TRBV6-8 and TRBJ2-5, with 7 bases identical to TRBD2. Germline assignment: CDR1 MNHGY and CDR2 SAAAGT. The CDR3 is 14 residues long. The V gene end was trimmed by 4 bases and the J gene end by 5 bases; junction bases not matched to a gene: 7. CDR3 sequence reads: CASSSSLARETQYF. The CDR3 DNA sequence: TGTGCCAGCAGTTCCTCACTAGCGCGGGAGACCCAGTACTTC.

As for this clonotype: An end of the junction differs from the germline gene, which may be a read error. A library made for alpha chains picked up this beta chain off target, so its size means little. The V gene is TRBV5-1, the J gene TRBJ2-1, with D unresolved. Germline CDR1 reads SGHRS; CDR2 reads YFSETQ. This CDR3 has 16 residues. CDR3 DNA: TGCGCCGGCAGCTTGGGCGGCCTTACGAGCTACAATGAGCAGTTCTTC. Translated, it gives CAGSLGGLTSYNEQFF.

In the case of this clonotype: A library prepared for alpha chains yielded this beta chain as an off-target read; its size is of little meaning. The chain joins TRBV2 to TRBJ2-1; no clear D. Germline V lookup: CDR1 SNHLY, CDR2 FYNNEI. The CDR3 sequence is 13 residues long. V was pared by 2 bases and J by 3 bases, with 5 bases between. The CDR3 DNA reads as TGTGCCAGCAGTGAATGGAACTACAATGAGCAGTTCTTC. Encoded protein: CASSEWNYNEQFF.

Remarks on this clonotype: This beta chain turned up in a library designed for alpha chains; as an off-target read, its abundance says little. The chain carries TRBV7-2 and TRBJ1-1, with 9 bases aligning to TRBD1. Germline CDR1 and CDR2: SGHTA and FQGNSA. Losses at the gene ends were 5 bases for V and 7 bases for J; bases not matched to a gene: 11. The CDR3 totals 15 residues. Here the CDR3 reads CASSPDRGMRGEAFF. The DNA for the CDR3 is TGTGCCAGCAGCCCGGACAGGGGCATGAGGGGTGAAGCTTTCTTT.

This clonotype was picked up a small number of times. This beta chain appears as a stray read in a library generated for alpha chains; its size is not informative. This chain links TRBV28 with TRBJ1-2; no firm D call. CDR1 MDHEN and CDR2 SYDVKM come from the germline V gene. V gave up 3 bases and J gave up 6 bases, with 8 bases separating them. CDR3 length: 12 amino acids. The CDR3 loop is CASSFGVDGYTF. The CDR3 bases are TGTGCCAGCAGTTTCGGGGTGGATGGCTACACCTTC.

A word on this clonotype: The library was designed around alpha chains, so this beta chain is a stray read whose abundance carries little weight. This chain joins TRBV24-1 and TRBJ2-3; 8 bases map to TRBD1. V trimming: 9 bases; J trimming: 2 bases; junction bases outside the gene matches: 6. The CDR3 has 14 amino acids. Germline V CDR1 and CDR2: KGHDR, SFDVKD. CDR3 DNA: TGTGCCACCCCCGGGACAGGATCCACAGATACGCAGTATTTT. Amino acids: CATPGTGSTDTQYF.

Comment on this clonotype: A library prepared for alpha chains yielded this beta chain as an off-target read; its size is of little meaning. The chain links TRBV7-2 to TRBJ2-7, with no clear D. Germline CDR1 is SGHTA and CDR2 is FQGNSA. The CDR3 is made up of 13 amino acids. V dropped 5 bases and J dropped 5 bases, with 13 bases sitting between them. The CDR3 DNA is TGTGCCAGCAGCCCTCCCAATTCCAACGAGCAGTACTTC. The encoded protein is CASSPPNSNEQYF.

Details on this clonotype: The library was designed around alpha chains, so this beta chain is a stray read whose abundance carries little weight. The V gene is TRBV11-2, the J gene TRBJ2-1; D is perhaps TRBD1 (6 bases). Trimming left V 3 bases short and J 6 bases short, with 9 bases between. The CDR3 has 13 amino acids. From germline, CDR1 is SGHAT and CDR2 FQNNGV. This CDR3 is CASSFGQSNEQFF. The CDR3 region has the DNA TGTGCCAGCAGCTTTGGACAGAGCAATGAGCAGTTCTTC.

Turning to this clonotype: Within a library made for alpha chains, this beta chain is off target, and its count is uninformative. This chain connects TRBV27 to TRBJ2-3; TRBD2 aligns across 10 bases. This CDR3 is 16 amino acids long. The junction had 9 bases not matched to a gene; V was cut back by 4 bases and J by 5 bases. Germline values: CDR1 MNHEY, CDR2 SMNVEV (reference sequence). Here the CDR3 DNA reads TGTGCCAGCAGTTCTCATGAACTAGCGGGACTAGATACGCAGTATTTT. The encoded protein is CASSSHELAGLDTQYF.

On this clonotype itself: This beta chain is an unintended read in a library built for alpha chains; its size means little. J is TRBJ2-2 and V is TRBV5-4; D gene uncertain. V shed 2 bases and J shed 2 bases, with 13 bases lying between them. The CDR3 spans 16 residues. Per the germline V gene, CDR1 is SGHNT and CDR2 is YYREEE (reference sequence). The CDR3 sequence is CASSLVSGTNTGELFF. CDR3 coding DNA: TGTGCCAGCAGCTTAGTCTCAGGAACTAACACCGGGGAGCTGTTTTTT.

To note about this clonotype: This beta chain is a stray read from a library made for alpha chains; its abundance is not meaningful. This rearrangement joins TRBV27 to TRBJ2-5; D could derive from TRBD1 or TRBD2 (5 bases each). The length of the CDR3 is 13 residues. Germline V gives CDR1 MNHEY, CDR2 SMNVEV (reference sequence). The V end was cut by 2 bases, the J end by 5 bases, with 9 bases between. Here the CDR3 DNA reads TGTGCCAGCAGTTTACTAGAGGGGGAGACCCAGTACTTC. As protein: CASSLLEGETQYF.

On this clonotype: Because this beta chain is a stray read in a library intended to capture alpha chains, its abundance should not be given much weight. The gene calls are TRBV20-1 and TRBJ1-4, with TRBD1 matching 8 bases. The CDR3 contains 15 residues. In germline, CDR1 is DFQATT, CDR2 SNEGSKA (reference sequence). With V trimmed by 6 bases and J by 7 bases, 13 bases remained unmatched. The CDR3 here is CSASNVDRGGEKLFF. The CDR3 nucleotides read TGCAGTGCGAGCAACGTCGACAGGGGAGGTGAAAAACTGTTTTTT.

With respect to this clonotype: With the library built for alpha chains, this beta chain is off target and its frequency is not meaningful. This chain links TRBV6-5 with TRBJ2-3, with TRBD1 as a possible D gene (6 bases). Trimming took off 0 bases at V and 0 bases at J, with 10 bases between the two ends. CDR1 and CDR2 from the germline V gene are MNHEY and SVGAGI. CDR3 length: 16 amino acids. The CDR3 coding sequence is TGTGCCAGCAGTTACTCCACAGGGCTCAGCACAGATACGCAGTATTTT. Encoded protein: CASSYSTGLSTDTQYF.

Regarding this clonotype: Since the library was made to target alpha chains, this beta chain is a stray read and its abundance is not meaningful. The chain has TRBV15 and TRBJ2-1; TRBD1 aligns across 9 bases. Trimming at V came to 0 bases and at J to 7 bases, leaving 7 bases not matched to a gene. This CDR3 contains 16 residues. CDR1 is LNHNV and CDR2 is YYDKDF in the germline V gene (reference sequence). CDR3 region: CATSRDPQGARNEQFF. The CDR3 coding sequence is TGTGCCACCAGCAGAGATCCACAGGGGGCGCGGAATGAGCAGTTCTTC.

As to this clonotype: This beta chain appears as a stray read in a library generated for alpha chains; its size is not informative. The rearrangement uses TRBV6-2 or TRBV6-3 and TRBJ2-5; D is unresolved. V lost 9 bases and J lost 2, with 16 bases in between. Germline V gene sequence: CDR1 MNHEY, CDR2 SVGEGT. This CDR3 has 14 amino acids. CDR3 coding DNA: TGTGCCAGTACAAATCCGTATAATCAAGAGACCCAGTACTTC. It yields the protein CASTNPYNQETQYF.

This clonotype was found once. Since it is a stray read in a library aimed at alpha chains, this beta chain has a size that is not meaningful. The chain joins TRBV6-1 to TRBJ1-1, with D possibly being TRBD1 (6 bases). The CDR3 runs to 14 residues. Germline CDR1 reads MNHNS; CDR2 reads SASEGT. Trimming stripped 6 bases from V and 0 bases from J, with 11 bases between. The CDR3 DNA sequence: TGTGCCAGCAGCCCGGACAGTTTGAACACTGAAGCTTTCTTT. Translated: CASSPDSLNTEAFF.

This clonotype was picked up a small number of times. This beta chain appears as a stray read in a library generated for alpha chains; its size is not informative. CDR3 DNA sequence: TGTGCCAGCAGTTTGGTCAGGGGGGGATCTGGCTACACCTTC. Translated, it gives CASSLVRGGSGYTF. This chain joins TRBV27 and TRBJ1-2; 7 nucleotides align to TRBD1. Germline assignment: CDR1 MNHEY and CDR2 SMNVEV (reference sequence). CDR3 length: 14 amino acids. Trimming at V came to 3 bases and at J to 7 bases, leaving 8 bases not matched to a gene.